The 21 T cell receptor beta chains in this list originate from one sample, sequenced in a study of control samples from healthy donors and cancer patients. TCRdb's table, derived via immunoSEQ multiplex PCR, lists solely in-frame clones and lacks some. This table holds fewer than 150,000 clones, 90% found once. The sequenced sample consisted of blood. The receptors here all came from a man younger than 35 in good health.

J is TRBJ1-2 and V is TRBV12-3 or TRBV12-4, with TRBD1 matching 8 bases. V was clipped by 3 bases and J by 8 bases; unmatched bases: 5. The CDR3 totals 13 residues. For the CDR3, the DNA is TGTGCCAGCAGTTTTGGGTCAGGGGGCGGCTACACCTTC. Its protein product is CASSFGSGGGYTF.

The chain combines TRBV19 with TRBJ1-1; tentative D call: TRBD1 (5 bases). The V gene's germline CDR1 is LNHDA and CDR2 SQIVND (reference sequence). The CDR3 is 12 amino acids. Trimming stripped 5 bases from V and 5 bases from J, with 9 bases between. This CDR3 is CASSRGDTEAFF. The DNA for the CDR3 is TGTGCCAGTAGTCGGGGGGATACTGAAGCTTTCTTT.

Here the CDR3 DNA reads TGCAGCGTCATGACTAGCGGGAACGAGCAGTACGTC. Protein: CSVMTSGNEQYV. V is TRBV29-1 and J is TRBJ2-7; 11 bases agree with TRBD2. After removal of 6 bases from V and 5 bases from J, the junction contained 3 bases not matched to a gene. In germline, CDR1 is SQVTM, CDR2 ANQGSEA. The CDR3 loop spans 12 amino acids.

This chain connects TRBV2 to TRBJ2-1, with unresolved D. The CDR3 is made up of 13 amino acids. The V gene's germline CDR1 is SNHLY and CDR2 FYNNEI. V gave up 3 bases and J gave up 7 bases, with 10 bases separating them. CDR3 protein: CASSESQLNEQFF. Here the CDR3 DNA reads TGTGCCAGCAGTGAGTCACAGCTTAATGAGCAGTTCTTC.

The V and J genes are TRBV27 and TRBJ2-2; D possibly matches TRBD1 or TRBD2 (6 bases each). Germline values: CDR1 MNHEY, CDR2 SMNVEV (reference sequence). CDR3 length: 14 amino acids. V was cut by 6 bases and J by 5 bases, with 13 bases left in between. The CDR3 spells CASSLTGLTGELFF. Written as DNA, the CDR3 is TGTGCCAGCAGCTTGACAGGACTAACCGGGGAGCTGTTTTTT.

This chain uses TRBV21-1 with TRBJ2-7; the table calls TRBD2, which could not be checked here. TRBV21-1 is termed a pseudogene. The length of the CDR3 is 10 residues. The CDR3 DNA reads TGTGCCAGCAGCAAACTCGAGCAGTACGTC. Its protein product is CASSKLEQYV.

V gene TRBV7-9 combines with J gene TRBJ1-2, with 7 bases lining up with TRBD1. The CDR3 length is 14 residues. The V segment lost 4 bases and the J segment 2 bases; nucleotides outside the gene matches: 4. Germline CDR1 reads SEHNR; CDR2 reads FQNEAQ (reference sequence). The CDR3 DNA reads TGTGCCAGCAGCTATGGGACAGAGAACTATGGCTACACCTTC. Translation: CASSYGTENYGYTF.

V usage is TRBV5-1 and J usage is TRBJ1-2; possible D gene TRBD1, 5 bases. The germline V gene has CDR1 SGHRS and CDR2 YFSETQ. The CDR3 covers 13 residues. Trimming took off 0 bases at V and 7 bases at J, with 10 bases between the two ends. The CDR3 sequence: CASSLGGAGGYTF. The CDR3 DNA reads as TGCGCCAGCAGCTTGGGGGGCGCAGGTGGCTACACCTTC.

This rearrangement joins TRBV6-1 to TRBJ2-5; 11 bases line up with TRBD2. V lost 2 bases, J lost 5 bases, and 4 bases stayed unmatched. The CDR3 consists of 15 residues. Germline CDR1 reads MNHNS; CDR2 reads SASEGT. CDR3 nucleotides: TGTGCCAGCAGTGAACTTAGCGGGGGGGATGAGACCCAGTACTTC. Its protein product is CASSELSGGDETQYF.

The chain couples TRBV5-1 to TRBJ1-2; possibly TRBD1 for D (5 bases). V was clipped by 0 bases and J by 4 bases, with 7 bases between them. CDR1 is SGHRS, CDR2 YFSETQ, per germline. The CDR3 totals 13 residues. CDR3 sequence: CASSLGGGYGYTF. CDR3 nucleotides: TGCGCCAGCAGCTTGGGCGGGGGCTATGGCTACACCTTC.

V usage is TRBV13 and J usage is TRBJ2-6, with a tentative D call TRBD1 (6 bases). Trimming left V 0 bases short and J 0 bases short, with 21 bases between. The CDR3 sequence is 21 residues long. Germline CDR1 is PRHDT and CDR2 is FYEKMQ (reference sequence). CDR3 DNA sequence: TGTGCCAGCAGCTTAGGCAATAGGAAAGACAGGTTGGACTCTGGGGCCAACGTCCTGACTTTC. Residues: CASSLGNRKDRLDSGANVLTF. Supplemented by reference TRBV13 and TRBJ2-6, the full variable domain reads AAGVIQSPRHLIKEKRETATLKCYPIPRHDTVYWYQQGPGQDPQFLISFYEKMQSDKGSIPDRFSAQQFSDYHSELNMSSLELGDSALYFCASSLGNRKDRLDSGANVLTFGAGSRLTVL.

The CDR3 bases are TGTGCCAGCAGCGGAAGGGGAGAGAACACTGAAGCTTTCTTT. It encodes CASSGRGENTEAFF. The chain has TRBV9 and TRBJ1-1; possible D gene TRBD1, 5 bases. The CDR3 is 14 residues long. V was clipped by 3 bases and J by 1 base, with 10 bases between them. From germline, CDR1 is SGDLS and CDR2 YYNGEE. Full variable domain (rest looked up from reference TRBV9 and TRBJ1-1): DSGVTQTPKHLITATGQRVTLRCSPRSGDLSVYWYQQSLDQGLQFLIQYYNGEERAKGNILERFSAQQFPDLHSELNLSSLELGDSALYFCASSGRGENTEAFFGQGTRLTVV.

The gene calls are TRBV7-3 and TRBJ2-1; 15 bases line up with TRBD2. The V gene's germline CDR1 is SGHTA and CDR2 FQGTGA. The CDR3 length is 20 residues. The junction had 11 bases not matched to a gene; V was cut back by 1 base and J by 4 bases. CDR3 sequence: CASSLRAPGLAGGRYNEQFF. The CDR3 bases are TGTGCCAGCAGCTTAAGGGCCCCGGGACTAGCGGGAGGCCGTTACAATGAGCAGTTCTTC. Using reference TRBV7-3 and TRBJ2-1 for the parts outside the CDR3, the full variable domain is GAGVSQTPSNKVTEKGKYVELRCDPISGHTALYWYRQSLGQGPEFLIYFQGTGAADDSGLPNDRFFAVRPEGSVSTLKIQRTERGDSAVYLCASSLRAPGLAGGRYNEQFFGPGTRLTVL.

The chain has TRBV11-3 and TRBJ1-1; D remains ambiguous. CDR3 length: 15 residues. Trimming cost V 3 bases and J 0 bases, with 11 bases left between them. Germline V CDR1 and CDR2: SGHNT, YENEEA. CDR3 protein: CASSFGLGMNTEAFF. DNA of the CDR3: TGTGCCAGCAGCTTTGGACTGGGGATGAACACTGAAGCTTTCTTT.

This clone was picked up one time. The chain employs TRBV30 and TRBJ1-3; D gene uncertain. The CDR3 runs 14 residues. Germline V CDR1 and CDR2: GTSNPN, SVGIG (reference sequence). Trimming took off 0 bases at V and 5 bases at J, with 11 bases between the two ends. As DNA, the CDR3 is TGTGCCTGGAGTGTCGGACCGGGTAGAAACACCATATATTTT. It yields the protein CAWSVGPGRNTIYF.

The chain combines TRBV7-3 with TRBJ2-3; D remains ambiguous. Between the trimmed V and J ends, which lost 1 base and 6 bases, there was a span of 8 bases. This CDR3 has 13 residues. Looked up from germline, CDR1 is SGHTA and CDR2 is FQGTGA. CDR3 DNA sequence: TGTGCCAGCAGCTTAAATGGGCTGGATACGCAGTATTTT. Translating it yields CASSLNGLDTQYF.

This chain links TRBV6-5 with TRBJ1-1; possibly TRBD1 for D (6 bases). Per the germline V gene, CDR1 is MNHEY and CDR2 is SVGAGI. This CDR3 contains 14 residues. With 6 bases removed from V and 3 bases from J, the gap between germline ends came to 14 bases. In nucleotides, the CDR3 is TGTGCCAGCAGGTACAGGGCCGCGGACACTGAAGCTTTCTTT. It codes for CASRYRAADTEAFF.

J is TRBJ2-3 and V is TRBV11-2; TRBD2 aligns across 7 bases. Germline lookup yields CDR1 SGHAT and CDR2 FQNNGV. V trimming: 1 base; J trimming: 1 base; junction bases outside the gene matches: 5. This CDR3 has 16 amino acids. The CDR3 loop reads CASSLAAAGGTDTQYF. The DNA of the CDR3 is TGTGCCAGCAGCTTAGCGGCGGCGGGGGGCACAGATACGCAGTATTTT. The full variable domain, rest sourced from reference TRBV11-2 and TRBJ2-3, is EAGVAQSPRYKIIEKRQSVAFWCNPISGHATLYWYQQILGQGPKLLIQFQNNGVVDDSQLPKDRFSAERLKGVDSTLKIQPAKLEDSAVYLCASSLAAAGGTDTQYFGPGTRLTVL.

The chain combines TRBV25-1 with TRBJ2-7; D is uncertain. The ends were cut back, 4 bases at V and 3 bases at J, with 10 bases in the middle. CDR1 MGHDK and CDR2 SYGVNS come from the germline V gene. The CDR3 loop spans 13 amino acids. The CDR3 sequence: CASSAWVVYEQYF. CDR3 DNA sequence: TGTGCCAGCAGTGCTTGGGTCGTCTACGAGCAGTACTTC.

The chain recombines TRBV7-6 with TRBJ1-6, with D unresolved. The germline V gene encodes CDR1 SGHVS and CDR2 FNYEAQ. The length of the CDR3 is 15 residues. Trimming removed 5 bases from V and 0 bases from J, with 8 bases in between. The CDR3 protein is CASSLRPSYNSPLHF. DNA of the CDR3: TGTGCCAGCAGCCTCCGACCCTCCTATAATTCACCCCTCCACTTT.

The CDR3: CAWSVWQPDSPLHF. CDR3 nucleotides: TGTGCCTGGAGTGTATGGCAGCCCGATTCACCCCTCCACTTT. The chain recombines TRBV30 with TRBJ1-6; no definite D call. The CDR3 totals 14 residues. V was pared by 0 bases and J by 8 bases, with 11 bases between. Germline V CDR1 and CDR2: GTSNPN, SVGIG (reference sequence). Full variable domain (rest looked up from reference TRBV30 and TRBJ1-6): SQTIHQWPATLVQPVGSPLSLECTVEGTSNPNLYWYRQAAGRGLQLLFYSVGIGQISSEVPQNLSASRPQDRQFILSSKKLLLSDSGFYLCAWSVWQPDSPLHFGNGTRLTVT.